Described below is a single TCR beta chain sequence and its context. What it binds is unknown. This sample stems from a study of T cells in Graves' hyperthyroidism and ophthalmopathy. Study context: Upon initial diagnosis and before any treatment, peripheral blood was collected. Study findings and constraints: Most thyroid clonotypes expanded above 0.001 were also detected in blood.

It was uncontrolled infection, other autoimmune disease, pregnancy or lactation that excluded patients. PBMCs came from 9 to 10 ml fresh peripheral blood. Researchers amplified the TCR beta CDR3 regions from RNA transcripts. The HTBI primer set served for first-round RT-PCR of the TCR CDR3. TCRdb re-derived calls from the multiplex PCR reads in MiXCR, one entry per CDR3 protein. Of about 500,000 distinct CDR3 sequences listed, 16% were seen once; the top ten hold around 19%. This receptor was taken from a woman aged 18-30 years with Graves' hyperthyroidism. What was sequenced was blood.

In DNA form, the CDR3 reads TGTGCCAGCAGTTACCCCCTGGGGGGGGCGCAGACCGGGGAGCTGTTTTTT. Residues: CASSYPLGGAQTGELFF. V gene TRBV6-5 combines with J gene TRBJ2-2; TRBD2 is a possible D gene (7 bases). V shed 2 bases and J shed 5 bases, with 18 bases lying between them. The CDR3 consists of 17 residues. CDR1 is MNHEY, CDR2 SVGAGI, per germline.